This entry lists 32 T cell receptor beta chains sequenced from one sample in a study of regulatory dendritic cells for organ transplantation (dated by TCRdb to the late 2010s). Library creation used the immunoSEQ multiplex PCR assay. Here the immuneACCESS table is served through TCRdb, limited to in-frame sequences with V and J called. Missing clones are a known gap in these copies; in checked studies unresolved V genes cover under half, and the rest lacks a known reason. The sample table records 29,000 or so clones; about 80% of these occur just once. About 2% of the sample comes from the top ten. The sample taken for sequencing was memory CD4+ T cells from blood. What the cell subset or site label conveys for this sample: CD45RO+ memory T cells. All receptors come from a human donor in good health.

J is TRBJ1-1 and V is TRBV28; D is unresolved. Germline V gene lookup returns CDR1 MDHEN and CDR2 SYDVKM. With 3 bases removed from V and 1 base from J, the gap between germline ends came to 12 bases. The CDR3 is 15 amino acids. In DNA form, the CDR3 reads TGTGCCAGCAGTTTGGACCACACCGAGAACACTGAAGCTTTCTTT. It encodes CASSLDHTENTEAFF.

The V call is TRBV2, the J call TRBJ1-2; 10 nucleotides agree with TRBD1. Germline assignment: CDR1 SNHLY and CDR2 FYNNEI. The CDR3 length is 16 residues. Germline trimming cut 6 bases from V and 2 bases from J; bases unmatched to any gene: 9. CDR3 sequence reads: CASRGVPGQGNYGYTF. The DNA for the CDR3 is TGTGCCAGCAGGGGGGTCCCGGGACAGGGGAACTATGGCTACACCTTC.

The chain is built from TRBV7-2 and TRBJ2-7, with D tentatively TRBD2 (6 bases). Trimming shortened V by 4 bases and J by 7 bases, and 23 bases separated the two germline ends. There are 16 residues in the CDR3. Germline-derived CDR1 and CDR2 are SGHTA and FQGNSA. The CDR3 region is CASSSDSGARFREQYF. CDR3 nucleotides: TGTGCCAGCAGCTCAGATTCGGGAGCTCGGTTTCGGGAGCAGTACTTC. The complete variable domain, with remaining parts taken from reference TRBV7-2 and TRBJ2-7, reads GAGVSQSPSNKVTEKGKDVELRCDPISGHTALYWYRQSLGQGLEFLIYFQGNSAPDKSGLPSDRFSAERTGGSVSTLTIQRTQQEDSAVYLCASSSDSGARFREQYFGPGTRLTVT.

The chain is built from TRBV6-1 and TRBJ1-5; D is unclear. Between the trimmed V and J ends, which lost 7 bases and 2 bases, there was a span of 9 bases. The V gene's germline CDR1 is MNHNS and CDR2 SASEGT. There are 13 residues in the CDR3. As DNA, the CDR3 is TGTGCCAGCACTTTTAGTCGCAATCAGCCCCAGCATTTT. Its protein is CASTFSRNQPQHF.

This chain links TRBV7-2 with TRBJ2-3, with unresolved D. The CDR3 contains 13 residues. The V gene lost 1 base and the J gene lost 3 bases, with 5 bases spanning the gap. Germline CDR1 and CDR2: SGHTA and FQGNSA. The CDR3 loop is CASSLESTDTQYF. Here the CDR3 DNA reads TGTGCCAGCAGCTTAGAGTCGACAGATACGCAGTATTTT.

This chain uses TRBV6-1 with TRBJ2-6, with D unresolved. The CDR3 is 19 residues long. Trimming removed 1 base from V and 2 bases from J, with 18 bases in between. Germline values: CDR1 MNHNS, CDR2 SASEGT. This CDR3 is CASSEGSIGLFAGANVLTF. Written as DNA, the CDR3 is TGTGCCAGCAGTGAAGGTAGTATTGGGCTCTTCGCTGGGGCCAACGTCCTGACTTTC.

This chain joins TRBV7-8 and TRBJ2-2, with D possibly being TRBD1 or TRBD2 (5 bases each). V lost 6 bases, J lost 2 bases, and 16 bases lay in between. The CDR3 covers 16 residues. The V gene's germline CDR1 is SGHVS and CDR2 FQNEAQ. This CDR3 is CASRRGVRSNTGELFF. In DNA form, the CDR3 reads TGTGCCAGCAGACGAGGGGTGAGGAGTAACACCGGGGAGCTGTTTTTT.

This sequence joins TRBV5-4 and TRBJ2-5; D is unclear. Germline V lookup: CDR1 SGHNT, CDR2 YYREEE (reference sequence). V was clipped by 2 bases and J by 3 bases, with 14 bases between them. The CDR3 runs to 15 residues. CDR3 protein: CASSFEPNTKETQYF. The CDR3 nucleotides are TGTGCCAGCAGCTTTGAACCTAATACTAAAGAGACCCAGTACTTC.

This rearrangement joins TRBV6-6 to TRBJ2-3, with D unclear. The V gene's germline CDR1 is MNHNY and CDR2 SVGAGI (reference sequence). The CDR3 extends over 13 amino acids. V was shortened by 6 bases and J by 2 bases, with 9 bases between the two germline ends. DNA for the CDR3: TGTGCCAGCAGGCAGAGAAACACAGATACGCAGTATTTT. Its protein is CASRQRNTDTQYF.

V and J are TRBV9 and TRBJ1-1; tentatively, D is TRBD1 (6 bases). V dropped 4 bases and J dropped 0 bases, with 7 bases sitting between them. The CDR3 length is 13 residues. The germline gives CDR1 SGDLS, CDR2 YYNGEE. CDR3 sequence (DNA): TGTGCCAGCAGCCAGGGGATGAACACTGAAGCTTTCTTT. Protein: CASSQGMNTEAFF.

This clone appeared a single time. The chain carries TRBV19 and TRBJ2-2, with unresolved D. This CDR3 is built from 17 residues. Trimming removed 5 bases from V and 5 bases from J, with 21 bases in between. Germline lookup yields CDR1 LNHDA and CDR2 SQIVND (reference sequence). The CDR3 protein is CASSSPPGLMMTGELFF. CDR3 coding DNA: TGTGCCAGTAGTTCTCCTCCCGGGCTCATGATGACCGGGGAGCTGTTTTTT.

The table lists this clone with a few counts. V is TRBV7-9 and J is TRBJ2-7; maybe TRBD2 (5 bases). V was shortened by 0 bases and J by 5 bases, with 11 bases between the two germline ends. The CDR3 loop spans 14 amino acids. Germline V lookup: CDR1 SEHNR, CDR2 FQNEAQ (reference sequence). CDR3 DNA: TGTGCCAGCAGCTTAGCTAGCGCTCGTCACGAGCAGTACTTC. It codes for CASSLASARHEQYF. The variable domain in full, completed from reference TRBV7-9 and TRBJ2-7, reads DTGVSQNPRHKITKRGQNVTFRCDPISEHNRLYWYRQTLGQGPEFLTYFQNEAQLEKSRLLSDRFSAERPKGSFSTLEIQRTEQGDSAMYLCASSLASARHEQYFGPGTRLTVT.

The chain employs TRBV7-6 and TRBJ2-2; 7 bases line up with TRBD1. Germline V gene data show CDR1 as SGHVS and CDR2 as FNYEAQ. Losses at the gene ends were 5 bases for V and 4 bases for J; bases not matched to a gene: 4. CDR3 size: 14 residues. CDR3 DNA sequence: TGTGCCAGCAGCCGACGACAGGGCACCGGGGAGCTGTTTTTT. Translation gives CASSRRQGTGELFF.

This rearrangement joins TRBV5-5 to TRBJ2-2; weak D call: TRBD2 (5 bases). The germline V and J ends were trimmed by 0 bases and 5 bases, with 17 bases remaining between them. This CDR3 spans 17 amino acids. The germline CDR1 and CDR2 sequences are SGHKS and YYEKEE (reference sequence). The CDR3 spells CASSLETPGSWTGELFF. In nucleotides, the CDR3 is TGTGCCAGCAGCTTGGAAACCCCGGGGTCGTGGACCGGGGAGCTGTTTTTT.

The chain employs TRBV9 and TRBJ2-1; 7 bases are shared with TRBD2. This CDR3 has 17 amino acids. Per germline, CDR1 SGDLS and CDR2 YYNGEE. With 4 bases clipped from V and 1 base from J, the junction kept 11 bases outside the gene matches. CDR3 residues: CASSSRRGGPSYNEQFF. CDR3 coding DNA: TGTGCCAGCAGCTCAAGACGCGGGGGACCATCCTACAATGAGCAGTTCTTC.

The chain employs TRBV2 and TRBJ2-3; 8 bases map to TRBD1. This CDR3 has 16 amino acids. After removal of 5 bases from V and 9 bases from J, the junction contained 16 bases not matched to a gene. Germline-derived CDR1 and CDR2 are SNHLY and FYNNEI. CDR3 sequence (DNA): TGTGCCAGCAGTAAACCGACAGGGGAGGACCCATGGACGCAGTATTTT. Its translation: CASSKPTGEDPWTQYF.

Concerning this clone itself: The sample carries other DNA sequences with the same CDR3. The chain's CDR3 is CASSAGGAGNTIYF. The CDR3 DNA reads TGTGCCAGCAGTGCAGGGGGAGCTGGAAACACCATATATTTT. The chain has TRBV6-1 and TRBJ1-3; 7 positions match TRBD1. After removal of 4 bases from V and 2 bases from J, the junction contained 2 bases not matched to a gene. The CDR3 is 14 amino acids. Germline CDR1 MNHNS, CDR2 SASEGT.

In the case of this clone: Other nucleotide sequences in the sample specify the same CDR3. J is TRBJ2-7 and V is TRBV2; 8 bases align to TRBD1. J lost 3 bases, V lost 2 bases, and 3 bases had no gene match. CDR1 is SNHLY, CDR2 FYNNEI, per germline. CDR3 size: 14 residues. The CDR3 coding sequence is TGTGCCAGCAGTGAACAGGGGGCTGGCTACGAGCAGTACTTC. Protein: CASSEQGAGYEQYF.

The genes are TRBV2 and TRBJ1-2; a weak D match, TRBD1 (6 bases). In germline, CDR1 is SNHLY, CDR2 FYNNEI. Trimming took 6 bases from V and 8 from J, leaving 13 bases between them. This CDR3 comprises 12 residues. CDR3 nucleotides: TGTGCCAGCAGCAGGGGAGAGTACGGCTACACCTTC. Translation gives CASSRGEYGYTF.

The chain uses TRBV6-6 and TRBJ1-5; D may be TRBD1 (5 bases). Per the germline V gene, CDR1 is MNHNY and CDR2 is SVGAGI (reference sequence). Between the trimmed V and J ends, which lost 2 bases and 7 bases, there was a span of 15 bases. This CDR3 contains 15 residues. The CDR3 DNA follows: TGTGCCAGCAGTTACGAGGAGGGGAGGGGACAGCCCCAGCATTTT. It codes for CASSYEEGRGQPQHF.

In this sample, this clone turned up once. The chain has TRBV2 and TRBJ2-3, with D unclear. This CDR3 is built from 15 residues. The germline V and J ends were trimmed by 7 bases and 0 bases, with 14 bases remaining between them. Per the germline V gene, CDR1 is SNHLY and CDR2 is FYNNEI. This CDR3 reads CASTYGSSSTDTQYF. DNA for the CDR3: TGTGCCAGCACCTACGGTTCCTCTAGCACAGATACGCAGTATTTT.

The chain combines TRBV5-1 with TRBJ1-2, with D possibly TRBD1 on 5 matching bases. Trimming pared 0 bases from V and 4 bases from J, leaving 7 bases between. This CDR3 is 13 amino acids long. Germline-derived CDR1 and CDR2 are SGHRS and YFSETQ. The CDR3 loop is CASSLGQFYGYTF. DNA of the CDR3: TGCGCCAGCAGCTTGGGACAGTTCTATGGCTACACCTTC.

J is TRBJ1-1 and V is TRBV5-4; D remains unclear. The CDR3 spans 14 residues. V shed 4 bases and J shed 11 bases, with 21 bases lying between them. The germline V gene encodes CDR1 SGHNT and CDR2 YYREEE (reference sequence). CDR3 coding DNA: TGTGCCAGCAGCGCCTCAGACACCCGTGGCTTGGCTTTCTTT. Its protein product is CASSASDTRGLAFF.

The chain couples TRBV5-1 to TRBJ2-1; 13 positions match TRBD2. CDR3 length: 17 residues. Germline loops: CDR1 SGHRS, CDR2 YFSETQ. After removal of 4 bases from V and 0 bases from J, the junction contained 4 bases not matched to a gene. CDR3 amino acids: CASSPGLAGASYNEQFF. CDR3 in DNA: TGCGCCAGCAGCCCCGGACTAGCGGGAGCCTCCTACAATGAGCAGTTCTTC.

DNA for the CDR3: TGTGCCAGCAGCACATGGGACCACAGGCCCGATACGCAGTATTTT. Its protein is CASSTWDHRPDTQYF. The V gene is TRBV7-9, the J gene TRBJ2-3; either TRBD1 or TRBD2 may supply D (5 bases each). CDR1 is SEHNR and CDR2 is FQNEAQ in the germline V gene (reference sequence). V shed 5 bases and J shed 6 bases, with 18 bases lying between them. The CDR3 spans 15 residues.

The chain carries TRBV2 and TRBJ2-1; 7 bases align to TRBD1. The germline CDR1 and CDR2 sequences are SNHLY and FYNNEI. V trimming: 3 bases; J trimming: 4 bases; junction bases outside the gene matches: 6. This CDR3 is 15 amino acids long. CDR3 DNA: TGTGCCAGCAGTGAGGACAGGACGTCTTACAATGAGCAGTTCTTC. This encodes CASSEDRTSYNEQFF. The variable domain in full, with the rest retrieved from reference TRBV2 and TRBJ2-1, is EPEVTQTPSHQVTQMGQEVILRCVPISNHLYFYWYRQILGQKVEFLVSFYNNEISEKSEIFDDQFSVERPDGSNFTLKIRSTKLEDSAMYFCASSEDRTSYNEQFFGPGTRLTVL.

Only one count was recorded for this clone. The chain couples TRBV7-2 to TRBJ2-2; D may be TRBD2 (5 bases). Looked up from germline, CDR1 is SGHTA and CDR2 is FQGNSA. This CDR3 has 12 amino acids. The germline V and J ends were trimmed by 6 bases and 4 bases, with 6 bases remaining between them. DNA for the CDR3: TGTGCCAGCAGTACTAGCACCGGGGAGCTGTTTTTT. This gives the protein CASSTSTGELFF.

The chain is built from TRBV25-1 and TRBJ2-7; 7 bases agree with TRBD1. The V gene's germline CDR1 is MGHDK and CDR2 SYGVNS. This CDR3 spans 15 amino acids. Trimming removed 3 bases from V and 4 bases from J; junction bases left unmatched: 9. CDR3 bases: TGTGCCAGCAGTGAGGGGAACAGGGGTAAATACGAGCAGTACTTC. It codes for CASSEGNRGKYEQYF.

This sequence joins TRBV7-2 and TRBJ2-3, with D unresolved. V shed 2 bases and J shed 0 bases, with 12 bases lying between them. Per germline, CDR1 SGHTA and CDR2 FQGNSA. The CDR3 is 16 residues long. The CDR3 nucleotides read TGTGCCAGCAGCTTATCTGGAGACCCTAGCACAGATACGCAGTATTTT. Residues: CASSLSGDPSTDTQYF.

V usage is TRBV5-6 and J usage is TRBJ2-7; D is uncertain. CDR1 is SGHDT and CDR2 is YYEEEE in the germline V gene. The V gene lost 4 bases and the J gene lost 2 bases, with 10 bases spanning the gap. This CDR3 is built from 13 residues. The CDR3 spells CASSPPYAYEQYF. The CDR3 DNA is TGTGCCAGCAGCCCGCCCTACGCCTACGAGCAGTACTTC.

This chain connects TRBV6-1 to TRBJ2-3; a weak D match, TRBD2 (6 bases). The CDR3 contains 14 residues. V gave up 6 bases and J gave up 3 bases, with 13 bases separating them. Germline CDR1 and CDR2: MNHNS and SASEGT. CDR3 in DNA: TGTGCCAGCAGAGGAACGGGAGAGACAGATACGCAGTATTTT. This translates into CASRGTGETDTQYF.

In this sample, this clone turned up a few times. V is TRBV18 and J is TRBJ2-7, with TRBD2 matching over 7 bases. CDR3 length equals 13 residues. Germline trimming cut 5 bases from V and 3 bases from J; bases unmatched to any gene: 4. Germline values: CDR1 KGHSH, CDR2 LQKENI. CDR3 DNA sequence: TGTGCCAGCTCAACCGGGACTAACTACGAGCAGTACTTC. It translates to CASSTGTNYEQYF.